The 27 T cell receptor beta chains below all came from one sample that was sequenced in a study of cytomegalovirus exposure and HLA in healthy donors (dated by TCRdb to about 2017). Library preparation was by the immunoSEQ multiplex PCR assay. The table was pulled from immuneACCESS by TCRdb, which kept in-frame rearrangements only. Such tables lose some clones; where checked, under half of the loss comes from unresolved V genes, and the rest has no known cause. The sample records 200,000 to 300,000 clones, around 91% of which are singletons. The ten largest clonotypes hold approximately 3.1% of the sample. The sequencing input was PBMCs. The origin of the receptors is a woman in her twenties or thirties in good health and CMV-seronegative.

The V call is TRBV6-1, the J call TRBJ2-7, with D hard to call. From germline, CDR1 is MNHNS and CDR2 SASEGT. The CDR3 length is 13 residues. The V gene lost 4 bases and the J gene lost 3 bases, with 10 bases spanning the gap. CDR3 amino acids: CASSVVTDYEQYF. CDR3 nucleotides: TGTGCCAGCAGTGTGGTGACGGACTACGAGCAGTACTTC.

The genes are TRBV19 and TRBJ1-1, with unresolved D. Germline CDR1 and CDR2: LNHDA and SQIVND (reference sequence). The V and J ends lost 3 bases and 2 bases respectively, with 7 bases between them. This CDR3 region has 13 residues. In DNA, the CDR3 is TGTGCCAGTAGTATGGCAACCAACACTGAAGCTTTCTTT. It is translated as CASSMATNTEAFF.

The chain carries TRBV7-2 and TRBJ2-1; TRBD2 is a possible D gene (6 bases). Trimming took off 3 bases at V and 7 bases at J, with 13 bases between the two ends. This CDR3 comprises 14 residues. Looked up from germline, CDR1 is SGHTA and CDR2 is FQGNSA. The CDR3 DNA follows: TGTGCCAGCAGCTTTGGCGGGGCAAAGAATGAGCAGTTCTTC. Translating it yields CASSFGGAKNEQFF.

This sequence joins TRBV9 and TRBJ2-2, with 12 bases fitting TRBD2. This CDR3 spans 16 amino acids. Germline assignment: CDR1 SGDLS and CDR2 YYNGEE. Trimming cost V 4 bases and J 2 bases; bases outside gene matches: 3. The CDR3 is CASSLGLAGNTGELFF. CDR3 sequence (DNA): TGTGCCAGCAGCTTGGGACTAGCGGGTAACACCGGGGAGCTGTTTTTT.

The chain's CDR3 is CASSLSGGGPSYEQYF. CDR3 nucleotide sequence: TGTGCCAGCAGTTTATCGGGCGGCGGACCTTCCTACGAGCAGTACTTC. J is TRBJ2-7 and V is TRBV27; D remains ambiguous. CDR1 MNHEY and CDR2 SMNVEV come from the germline V gene (reference sequence). The CDR3 contains 16 residues. Between the trimmed V and J ends, which lost 0 bases and 1 base, there was a span of 13 bases.

This sequence joins TRBV11-3 and TRBJ2-7; a possible D gene is TRBD2 (6 bases). Trimming removed 5 bases from V and 4 bases from J, with 12 bases in between. Germline assignment: CDR1 SGHNT and CDR2 YENEEA. The CDR3 runs to 13 residues. The CDR3, as DNA: TGTGCCAGCAGCCACGTGGGGGGTTACGAGCAGTACTTC. This sequence encodes CASSHVGGYEQYF.

The chain employs TRBV9 and TRBJ2-7, with TRBD2 matching 8 bases. CDR1 and CDR2 from the germline V gene are SGDLS and YYNGEE. Germline trimming cut 0 bases from V and 3 bases from J; bases unmatched to any gene: 5. CDR3 length: 15 amino acids. As DNA, the CDR3 is TGTGCCAGCAGCGTAGGCAGCGGGAGATACTACGAGCAGTACTTC. Translating gives CASSVGSGRYYEQYF.

The chain is built from TRBV11-2 and TRBJ2-7; 9 positions agree with TRBD1. V trimming: 5 bases; J trimming: 3 bases; junction bases outside the gene matches: 5. The CDR3 has 14 residues. Germline V gene data show CDR1 as SGHAT and CDR2 as FQNNGV. CDR3 in DNA: TGTGCCAGCAGCACACCGGGACAGGGCTACGAGCAGTACTTC. This codes for CASSTPGQGYEQYF.

V gene TRBV5-1 combines with J gene TRBJ2-1, with 12 positions matching TRBD2. CDR3 length: 15 amino acids. In germline, CDR1 is SGHRS, CDR2 YFSETQ. Trimming took 1 base from V and 4 from J; bases not matched to a gene: 0. The chain's CDR3 is CASSLLAGGYNEQFF. CDR3 sequence (DNA): TGCGCCAGCAGCTTGCTAGCGGGGGGGTACAATGAGCAGTTCTTC.

The chain carries TRBV9 and TRBJ2-2, with 9 positions matching TRBD1. The length of the CDR3 is 16 residues. V was clipped by 3 bases and J by 2 bases; unmatched bases: 5. Germline V CDR1 and CDR2: SGDLS, YYNGEE. The CDR3 loop reads CASSAGDRVNTGELFF. In nucleotides, the CDR3 is TGTGCCAGCAGCGCGGGGGACAGGGTCAACACCGGGGAGCTGTTTTTT.

CDR3 bases: TGCAGCGCCCCGTCCCTGTTTCCGGTAGATACGCAGTATTTT. Protein: CSAPSLFPVDTQYF. The chain employs TRBV29-1 and TRBJ2-3; no firm D call. V lost 7 bases and J lost 5, with 19 bases in between. Germline loops: CDR1 SQVTM, CDR2 ANQGSEA. This CDR3 is 14 amino acids long.

The V call is TRBV5-1, the J call TRBJ2-6; weak D call: TRBD2 (6 bases). CDR3 length equals 17 residues. Trimming shortened V by 1 base and J by 0 bases, and 11 bases separated the two germline ends. Germline CDR1 reads SGHRS; CDR2 reads YFSETQ. The CDR3 region is CASSLRDGSSGANVLTF. CDR3 sequence (DNA): TGCGCCAGCAGCTTGCGAGACGGGAGCTCTGGGGCCAACGTCCTGACTTTC.

This clone was counted between two and nine times. V and J are TRBV30 and TRBJ2-7; D is perhaps TRBD2 (6 bases). The CDR3 has 14 residues. The V gene lost 2 bases and the J gene lost 3 bases, with 14 bases spanning the gap. Germline CDR1 is GTSNPN and CDR2 is SVGIG (reference sequence). The CDR3 here is CAWSSTGALYEQYF. The CDR3 DNA reads as TGTGCCTGGAGTTCCACGGGAGCCCTCTACGAGCAGTACTTC.

The V call is TRBV7-9, the J call TRBJ2-7; no definite D call. This CDR3 contains 14 residues. V was cut by 5 bases and J by 3 bases, with 14 bases left in between. Germline V gives CDR1 SEHNR, CDR2 FQNEAQ (reference sequence). The CDR3 nucleotides read TGTGCCAGCAGCCCCTTAAACGCGTACTACGAGCAGTACTTC. Its translation: CASSPLNAYYEQYF.

V is TRBV6-5 and J is TRBJ2-7, with D perhaps matching TRBD2 (6 bases). The CDR3 has 15 residues. Trimming stripped 5 bases from V and 2 bases from J, with 16 bases between. Germline V gene lookup returns CDR1 MNHEY and CDR2 SVGAGI. This CDR3 is CASSPRGGTPYEQYF. The CDR3 coding sequence is TGTGCCAGCAGTCCGAGGGGCGGGACCCCCTACGAGCAGTACTTC.

CDR3 sequence reads: CASSLASGYGNEQYF. The CDR3 DNA reads as TGCGCCAGCAGCTTGGCCTCGGGGTATGGGAACGAGCAGTACTTC. The chain links TRBV5-1 to TRBJ2-7, with D perhaps TRBD2 (5 bases). This CDR3 has 15 amino acids. Germline CDR1 SGHRS, CDR2 YFSETQ. V was trimmed by 0 bases and J by 5 bases, leaving 15 bases between them.

This rearrangement joins TRBV29-1 to TRBJ2-7; TRBD1 matches at 7 bases. This CDR3 is built from 15 residues. V gave up 6 bases and J gave up 3 bases; unmatched junction bases: 14. In germline, CDR1 is SQVTM, CDR2 ANQGSEA. CDR3 in amino acids: CSVASPNRGNYEQYF. The CDR3 bases are TGCAGCGTGGCTAGTCCGAACAGGGGAAACTACGAGCAGTACTTC.

The rearrangement links TRBV5-4 to TRBJ2-7; 9 bases fit TRBD1. Trimming at V came to 5 bases and at J to 5 bases, leaving 2 bases not matched to a gene. This CDR3 is 12 amino acids long. The germline V gene encodes CDR1 SGHNT and CDR2 YYREEE (reference sequence). The CDR3 DNA reads TGTGCCAGCAGTCGGACAGGGGACGAGCAGTACTTC. It yields the protein CASSRTGDEQYF. Together with reference TRBV5-4 and TRBJ2-7, the CDR3 gives the full variable domain: ETGVTQSPTHLIKTRGQQVTLRCSSQSGHNTVSWYQQALGQGPQFIFQYYREEENGRGNFPPRFSGLQFPNYSSELNVNALELDDSALYLCASSRTGDEQYFGPGTRLTVT.

The rearrangement joins TRBV7-3 to TRBJ2-3, with 7 bases that match TRBD2. This CDR3 is 13 amino acids long. J was trimmed by 8 bases and V by 5 bases; bases with no gene match: 7. CDR1 and CDR2 (germline): SGHTA, FQGTGA. The chain's CDR3 is CASSQYRGGTQYF. The CDR3 DNA follows: TGTGCCAGCAGCCAATACCGCGGGGGTACGCAGTATTTT.

The chain combines TRBV9 with TRBJ1-4; 8 bases line up with TRBD1. Germline values: CDR1 SGDLS, CDR2 YYNGEE. CDR3 length equals 15 residues. The junction had 4 bases not matched to a gene; V was cut back by 2 bases and J by 4 bases. The CDR3 nucleotides read TGTGCCAGCAGCGTCGAGGACAGGGTTAATGAAAAACTGTTTTTT. Protein: CASSVEDRVNEKLFF.

V and J are TRBV7-2 and TRBJ1-3, with D uncertain. CDR1 is SGHTA and CDR2 is FQGNSA in the germline V gene. The CDR3 extends over 15 amino acids. Trimming removed 0 bases at V and 0 bases at J, with 6 bases between. The CDR3: CASSLAGYSGNTIYF. DNA for the CDR3: TGTGCCAGCAGCTTAGCGGGTTACTCTGGAAACACCATATATTTT.

V is TRBV29-1 and J is TRBJ2-6; no clear D. Trimming cost V 0 bases and J 0 bases, with 9 bases left between them. This CDR3 has 16 amino acids. From germline, CDR1 is SQVTM and CDR2 ANQGSEA. The CDR3 is CSVEEATSSGANVLTF. The CDR3 coding sequence is TGCAGCGTTGAAGAAGCGACGAGCTCTGGGGCCAACGTCCTGACTTTC. The full variable domain, completed using reference TRBV29-1 and TRBJ2-6, is SAVISQKPSRDICQRGTSLTIQCQVDSQVTMMFWYRQQPGQSLTLIATANQGSEATYESGFVIDKFPISRPNLTFSTLTVSNMSPEDSSIYLCSVEEATSSGANVLTFGAGSRLTVL.

CDR3 amino acids: CASSLARGYSYEQYF. In DNA form, the CDR3 reads TGTGCCAGCAGCTTAGCGCGGGGGTATTCCTACGAGCAGTACTTC. The genes are TRBV7-9 and TRBJ2-7; 7 bases line up with TRBD2. Losses at the gene ends were 0 bases for V and 1 base for J; bases not matched to a gene: 3. In germline, CDR1 is SEHNR, CDR2 FQNEAQ (reference sequence). The CDR3 extends over 15 amino acids.

The V gene is TRBV23-1, the J gene TRBJ2-7; 11 bases agree with TRBD2. TRBV23-1 is recorded as an ORF, its role being uncertain. V lost 4 bases and J lost 4; bases outside the gene matches: 6. This CDR3 is built from 15 residues. In DNA form, the CDR3 reads TGCGCCAGCAGTCCAGTCGGGACTAGCGGTTACGAGCAGTACTTC. Its translation: CASSPVGTSGYEQYF.

V usage is TRBV28 and J usage is TRBJ2-1; weak D call: TRBD2 (5 bases). Germline V CDR1 and CDR2: MDHEN, SYDVKM. With 4 bases removed from V and 8 bases from J, the gap between germline ends came to 9 bases. This CDR3 is 12 amino acids long. This CDR3 is CASSSGLDEQFF. CDR3 nucleotide sequence: TGTGCCAGCAGTTCCGGACTCGATGAGCAGTTCTTC.

As regards this clone: This sample includes further DNA sequences coding for the same CDR3. V and J are TRBV28 and TRBJ2-7; 10 bases are a match to TRBD1. This CDR3 region has 14 residues. V shed 4 bases and J 5 bases; nucleotides not matched to a gene: 5. The germline gives CDR1 MDHEN, CDR2 SYDVKM. The CDR3 is CASSSTTGGDEQYF. CDR3 coding DNA: TGTGCCAGCAGTTCAACGACAGGGGGCGACGAGCAGTACTTC.

The chain uses TRBV19 and TRBJ2-4, with 8 nucleotides matching TRBD2. Unmatched junction bases numbered 12, after V lost 9 bases and J lost 8 bases. The CDR3 contains 14 residues. CDR1 is LNHDA, CDR2 SQIVND, per germline (reference sequence). Here the CDR3 DNA reads TGTGCCAGCCTTAGCGGGAACCCCCCGGACATTCAGTACTTC. This codes for CASLSGNPPDIQYF. The whole variable domain, filled in from reference TRBV19 and TRBJ2-4, reads DGGITQSPKYLFRKEGQNVTLSCEQNLNHDAMYWYRQDPGQGLRLIYYSQIVNDFQKGDIAEGYSVSREKKESFPLTVTSAQKNPTAFYLCASLSGNPPDIQYFGAGTRLSVL.